Shown below are 30 T cell receptor beta chains from a single sample sequenced in a study of T cell repertoires in cytomegalovirus infection. TCRdb called the reads again in MiXCR, with one record for every CDR3 protein. The data show 630,000 or so distinct CDR3 sequences, with 20% to 25% seen just once and approximately 8% held by the top ten. The sequenced sample consisted of CD8+ T cells from PBMCs. Source of these receptors: a human donor in good health (CMV status not recorded). Some clones in this sample may be carry-over from other donors' samples.

Only a few counts were recorded for this clonotype. This CDR3 reads CASSPAGGGSEQYF. DNA for the CDR3: TGTGCCAGCAGTCCCGCGGGGGGAGGGTCCGAGCAGTACTTC. The rearrangement uses TRBV27 and TRBJ2-7; TRBD2 matches 8 bases. After removal of 5 bases from V and 6 bases from J, the junction contained 9 bases not matched to a gene. Germline-derived CDR1 and CDR2 are MNHEY and SMNVEV (reference sequence). This CDR3 contains 14 residues.

This clonotype was found a few times. The V call is TRBV5-1, the J call TRBJ2-5; TRBD1 or TRBD2 may be the D gene (5 bases each). The V gene lost 6 bases and the J gene lost 2 bases, with 8 bases spanning the gap. The CDR3 consists of 12 residues. Germline lookup yields CDR1 SGHRS and CDR2 YFSETQ. The CDR3 here is CASTGLQETQYF. As DNA, the CDR3 is TGCGCCAGCACGGGGCTTCAAGAGACCCAGTACTTC. Full variable domain (outside the CDR3, taken from reference TRBV5-1 and TRBJ2-5): KAGVTQTPRYLIKTRGQQVTLSCSPISGHRSVSWYQQTPGQGLQFLFEYFSETQRNKGNFPGRFSGRQFSNSRSEMNVSTLELGDSALYLCASTGLQETQYFGPGTRLLVL.

This clonotype was counted many times. The rearrangement links TRBV2 to TRBJ2-3; 7 bases fit TRBD1. Germline values: CDR1 SNHLY, CDR2 FYNNEI. The CDR3 has 15 amino acids. With 9 bases clipped from V and 1 base from J, the junction kept 10 bases outside the gene matches. The CDR3 DNA sequence: TGTGCCAGGAATTTCTACAGGGGAGGCACAGATACGCAGTATTTT. Translating it yields CARNFYRGGTDTQYF.

The V call is TRBV7-9, the J call TRBJ2-7, with TRBD1 matching over 7 bases. V shed 5 bases and J 3 bases; nucleotides not matched to a gene: 16. The CDR3 is 17 residues long. From germline, CDR1 is SEHNR and CDR2 FQNEAQ (reference sequence). The CDR3 reads CASSPLHRGPQDYEQYV. The DNA of the CDR3 is TGTGCCAGCAGCCCCCTCCACAGGGGACCTCAAGACTACGAGCAGTACGTC.

The sample holds a few counts of this clonotype. V usage is TRBV19 and J usage is TRBJ1-1, with no clear D. Germline assignment: CDR1 LNHDA and CDR2 SQIVND (reference sequence). Between the trimmed V and J ends, which lost 1 base and 4 bases, there was a span of 7 bases. CDR3 length: 13 residues. The CDR3 loop is CASSIGASTEAFF. CDR3 sequence (DNA): TGTGCCAGTAGTATAGGGGCCTCCACTGAAGCTTTCTTT.

The rearrangement joins TRBV7-9 to TRBJ2-1; 10 bases are a match to TRBD1. The CDR3 spans 15 residues. The trim removed 6 bases at V and 9 bases at J, leaving 11 bases unmatched. Germline values: CDR1 SEHNR, CDR2 FQNEAQ (reference sequence). The CDR3 DNA reads TGTGCCAGCAGGTCCGGGACAGGGGCACACATTGAGCAGTTCTTC. Protein product: CASRSGTGAHIEQFF.

The rearrangement joins TRBV7-9 to TRBJ2-3, with D uncertain. CDR1 and CDR2 (germline): SEHNR, FQNEAQ (reference sequence). This CDR3 has 20 amino acids. Trimming cost V 5 bases and J 0 bases, with 27 bases left between them. The CDR3 coding sequence is TGTGCCAGCAGCCCCTTAGGTCCTTCCGTCATCGGATCTAGCACAGATACGCAGTATTTT. This codes for CASSPLGPSVIGSSTDTQYF.

This clonotype was counted ten times or more. V gene TRBV7-6 combines with J gene TRBJ1-5; D gene unclear. This CDR3 contains 11 residues. Looked up from germline, CDR1 is SGHVS and CDR2 is FNYEAQ. V gave up 2 bases and J gave up 7 bases, with 3 bases separating them. The CDR3 region is CASSLIQPQHF. The CDR3 nucleotides are TGTGCCAGCAGCTTAATCCAGCCCCAGCATTTT.

This chain uses TRBV7-9 with TRBJ2-3; 11 bases fit TRBD1. Germline V gene sequence: CDR1 SEHNR, CDR2 FQNEAQ (reference sequence). J gave up 4 bases and V 5 bases, and 8 bases lay outside the gene matches. The CDR3 spans 16 residues. CDR3 DNA: TGTGCCAGCAGCCCGGACAGGGGGCAAGATCCAGATACGCAGTATTTT. Translating it yields CASSPDRGQDPDTQYF.

This clonotype appeared a single time. A much larger clone differs by one base, so this may be a read error. The chain uses TRBV11-3 and TRBJ2-1; 7 bases fit TRBD2. Germline trimming cut 0 bases from V and 7 bases from J; bases unmatched to any gene: 3. Germline CDR1 reads SGHNT; CDR2 reads YENEEA. CDR3 length: 14 amino acids. In nucleotides, the CDR3 is TGTGCCAGCAGCTTAGATGGACTAGTAAATGAGCAGTTCTTC. It specifies CASSLDGLVNEQFF.

This clonotype was seen a few times. V and J are TRBV5-5 and TRBJ2-5; 7 bases align to TRBD1. The CDR3 is 15 residues long. V shed 4 bases, J shed 5 bases, and the junction held 11 bases outside the gene matches. CDR1 SGHKS and CDR2 YYEKEE come from the germline V gene (reference sequence). In nucleotides, the CDR3 is TGTGCCAGCAGCACTAAGGTACAGGGGCTCGAGACCCAGTACTTC. Translation gives CASSTKVQGLETQYF.

The chain recombines TRBV20-1 with TRBJ2-1, with D perhaps matching TRBD1 or TRBD2 (6 bases each). V was trimmed by 2 bases and J by 7 bases, leaving 12 bases between them. Germline V lookup: CDR1 DFQATT, CDR2 SNEGSKA (reference sequence). CDR3 size: 13 residues. The CDR3 sequence: CSARSGAENEQFF. The CDR3 DNA sequence: TGCAGTGCTAGATCGGGGGCGGAGAATGAGCAGTTCTTC.

The table lists this clonotype with many counts. The chain couples TRBV7-2 to TRBJ2-1; 8 bases match TRBD1. The CDR3 loop spans 15 amino acids. Per germline, CDR1 SGHTA and CDR2 FQGNSA. After removal of 6 bases from V and 9 bases from J, the junction contained 13 bases not matched to a gene. The DNA for the CDR3 is TGTGCCAGCAGTTCAGGGGGCAGGGGATCGGGTGAGCAGTTCTTC. It is translated as CASSSGGRGSGEQFF.

This clonotype was counted a few times. The genes are TRBV5-6 and TRBJ2-3; D unclear. This CDR3 is built from 14 residues. The germline V gene encodes CDR1 SGHDT and CDR2 YYEEEE. With 4 bases removed from V and 4 bases from J, the gap between germline ends came to 13 bases. As DNA, the CDR3 is TGTGCCAGCAGCGAAAGCCGCCCCGCAGATACGCAGTATTTT. Translating it yields CASSESRPADTQYF.

The chain combines TRBV29-1 with TRBJ2-7; D remains ambiguous. Germline CDR1 SQVTM, CDR2 ANQGSEA. CDR3 length: 13 amino acids. Trimming took 2 bases from V and 3 from J, leaving 11 bases between them. The CDR3 DNA reads as TGCAGCGTTGAAACCGGCAGAGACTACGAGCAGTACTTC. Encoded protein: CSVETGRDYEQYF.

This clonotype was detected only a few times. The gene calls are TRBV6-8 and TRBJ2-1; TRBD2 matches at 7 bases. CDR1 is MNHGY, CDR2 SAAAGT, per germline. The J segment lost 3 bases and the V segment lost 2 bases, leaving 4 bases of the junction unmatched. This CDR3 has 15 residues. For the CDR3, the DNA is TGTGCCAGCAGTTACCTAGCGGAAGACTACAATGAGCAGTTCTTC. It encodes CASSYLAEDYNEQFF.

V gene TRBV10-3 combines with J gene TRBJ2-3; D is possibly TRBD1 or TRBD2 (5 bases each). This CDR3 has 14 residues. Germline V gene data show CDR1 as ENHRY and CDR2 as SYGVKD. The V end was cut by 10 bases, the J end by 5 bases, with 19 bases between. CDR3: CATVREGLGDTQYF. The CDR3, as DNA: TGTGCCACCGTTAGAGAGGGGCTGGGAGATACGCAGTATTTT.

Notes on this clonotype: A much larger clone differs by one base, so this may be a read error. V is TRBV28 and J is TRBJ2-1; possibly TRBD1 for D (6 bases). The germline gives CDR1 MDHEN, CDR2 SYDVKM. CDR3 length: 15 residues. The CDR3 protein is CVSSLEDSLYNEQFF. The CDR3 DNA follows: TGTGTCAGCAGTTTAGAGGACAGTTTATACAATGAGCAGTTCTTC.

This clonotype was observed a few times. The chain couples TRBV7-9 to TRBJ2-6; no firm D call. This CDR3 contains 15 residues. V gave up 5 bases and J gave up 0 bases, with 8 bases separating them. Germline-derived CDR1 and CDR2 are SEHNR and FQNEAQ (reference sequence). The CDR3 DNA reads as TGTGCCAGCAGCCGTAGTGGCTCTGGGGCCAACGTCCTGACTTTC. Translating gives CASSRSGSGANVLTF.

This clonotype was picked up a small number of times. The chain recombines TRBV27 with TRBJ1-1, with TRBD1 as a possible D gene (5 bases). Germline CDR1 MNHEY, CDR2 SMNVEV (reference sequence). Between the trimmed V and J ends, which lost 3 bases and 1 base, there was a span of 9 bases. The CDR3 length is 14 residues. Here the CDR3 DNA reads TGTGCCAGCAGTTTCGGGGCTGCGAACACTGAAGCTTTCTTT. This gives the protein CASSFGAANTEAFF.

With regard to this clonotype: The junction shows a germline mismatch at one end, possibly a read error. The chain carries TRBV28 and TRBJ2-1, with D maybe TRBD2 (7 bases). Germline-derived CDR1 and CDR2 are MDHEN and SYDVKM. This CDR3 is 15 amino acids long. The CDR3 is CVSSRRGGFTNEQFF. The CDR3 bases are TGTGTCAGCAGTAGGAGGGGGGGGTTCACCAATGAGCAGTTCTTC. Full variable domain (rest looked up from reference TRBV28 and TRBJ2-1): DVKVTQSSRYLVKRTGEKVFLECVQDMDHENMFWYRQDPGLGLRLIYFSYDVKMKEKGDIPEGYSVSREKKERFSLILESASTNQTSMYLCVSSRRGGFTNEQFFGPGTRLTVL.

This clonotype was recorded a few times. The chain carries TRBV2 and TRBJ2-7, with D unresolved. CDR1 and CDR2 from the germline V gene are SNHLY and FYNNEI. This CDR3 has 13 amino acids. The V gene lost 3 bases and the J gene lost 4 bases, with 10 bases spanning the gap. The CDR3 loop is CASSDSLGYEQYF. Written as DNA, the CDR3 is TGTGCCAGCAGTGATTCCCTGGGTTACGAGCAGTACTTC.

A few counts support this clonotype. The chain links TRBV5-5 to TRBJ2-7; D gene uncertain. The germline CDR1 and CDR2 sequences are SGHKS and YYEKEE (reference sequence). V was trimmed by 0 bases and J by 2 bases, leaving 9 bases between them. This CDR3 has 14 residues. The CDR3 DNA is TGTGCCAGCAGCTTGGTCCCAGGACCCTACGAGCAGTACGTC. This codes for CASSLVPGPYEQYV.

Only a few counts were recorded for this clonotype. The CDR3 sequence: CASSPLRSSYEQYF. The CDR3 nucleotides read TGTGCCAGCAGCCCTCTGCGGTCCTCCTACGAGCAGTACTTC. The chain couples TRBV27 to TRBJ2-7; no clear D. Germline CDR1 MNHEY, CDR2 SMNVEV (reference sequence). The germline V and J ends were trimmed by 6 bases and 0 bases, with 12 bases remaining between them. The CDR3 covers 14 residues.

This clonotype was seen a few times. The rearrangement uses TRBV6-5 and TRBJ2-7; the D gene could be TRBD1 or TRBD2 (5 bases each). CDR1 and CDR2 (germline): MNHEY, SVGAGI. CDR3 size: 14 residues. The V and J ends lost 4 bases and 6 bases respectively, with 16 bases between them. This chain's CDR3 is CASSSGGGASEQYF. CDR3 sequence (DNA): TGTGCCAGCAGTTCTGGAGGTGGGGCGAGCGAGCAGTACTTC.

This clonotype was seen many times. The chain carries TRBV28 and TRBJ2-5; D not resolved. This CDR3 spans 14 amino acids. Trimming cost V 2 bases and J 1 base, with 8 bases left between them. Per the germline V gene, CDR1 is MDHEN and CDR2 is SYDVKM. The DNA of the CDR3 is TGTGCCAGCAGTTTACCAGGTATCCAAGAGACCCAGTACTTC. Encoded protein: CASSLPGIQETQYF.

Concerning this clonotype itself: The DNA is left out, because the CDR3 cannot be placed on it with certainty; the CDR3 is given as TCRdb lists it. The chain recombines TRBV29-1 with TRBJ1-2; the table names TRBD1, a call not compared with the DNA. Per germline, CDR1 SQVTM and CDR2 ANQGSEA. The CDR3 region is 12 residues in length, termini included. The CDR3 region is CSALTGNYGCTF.

This clonotype was detected a few times. V and J are TRBV12-3 or TRBV12-4 and TRBJ2-1; 8 positions agree with TRBD2. V lost 7 bases and J lost 8; bases outside the gene matches: 10. The CDR3 contains 14 residues. CDR3 sequence (DNA): TGTGCCAGCACTCACGGGGGGGCTTTAGATGAGCAGTTCTTC. Protein: CASTHGGALDEQFF.

There are a few counts of this clonotype. The V gene is TRBV7-9, the J gene TRBJ2-5, with 11 bases that match TRBD2. CDR1 is SEHNR and CDR2 is FQNEAQ in the germline V gene (reference sequence). The CDR3 is 15 amino acids. J was trimmed by 1 base and V by 6 bases; bases with no gene match: 4. The CDR3: CASSKTSGVQETQYF. DNA of the CDR3: TGTGCCAGCAGTAAGACTAGCGGGGTCCAAGAGACCCAGTACTTC. Combining the CDR3 with reference TRBV7-9 and TRBJ2-5 gives the whole variable domain DTGVSQNPRHKITKRGQNVTFRCDPISEHNRLYWYRQTLGQGPEFLTYFQNEAQLEKSRLLSDRFSAERPKGSFSTLEIQRTEQGDSAMYLCASSKTSGVQETQYFGPGTRLLVL.

This clonotype was counted a few times. This rearrangement joins TRBV19 to TRBJ1-2; D call uncertain. V gave up 5 bases and J gave up 4 bases, with 14 bases separating them. Germline CDR1 reads LNHDA; CDR2 reads SQIVND (reference sequence). The CDR3 totals 14 residues. CDR3 sequence reads: CASSPPASSYGYTF. The CDR3, as DNA: TGTGCCAGTAGTCCCCCGGCGTCTTCCTATGGCTACACCTTC.